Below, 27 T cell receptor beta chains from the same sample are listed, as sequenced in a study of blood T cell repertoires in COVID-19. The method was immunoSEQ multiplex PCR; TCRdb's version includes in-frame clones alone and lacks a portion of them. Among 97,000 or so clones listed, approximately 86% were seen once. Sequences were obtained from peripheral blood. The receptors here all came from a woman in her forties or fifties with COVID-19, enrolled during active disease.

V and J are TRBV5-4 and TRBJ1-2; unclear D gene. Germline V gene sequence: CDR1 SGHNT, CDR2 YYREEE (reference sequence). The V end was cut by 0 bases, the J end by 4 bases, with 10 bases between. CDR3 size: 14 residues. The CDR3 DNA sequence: TGTGCCAGCAGCTTGGTCGAGATTACCTATGGCTACACCTTC. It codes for CASSLVEITYGYTF.

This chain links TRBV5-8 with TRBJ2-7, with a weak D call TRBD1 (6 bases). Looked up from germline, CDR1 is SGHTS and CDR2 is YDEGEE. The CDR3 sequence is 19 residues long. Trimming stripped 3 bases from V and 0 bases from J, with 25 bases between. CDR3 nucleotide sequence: TGTGCCAGCAGCTACCTATGGGATCGGGACACTAAGAGCTCCTACGAGCAGTACTTC. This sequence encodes CASSYLWDRDTKSSYEQYF.

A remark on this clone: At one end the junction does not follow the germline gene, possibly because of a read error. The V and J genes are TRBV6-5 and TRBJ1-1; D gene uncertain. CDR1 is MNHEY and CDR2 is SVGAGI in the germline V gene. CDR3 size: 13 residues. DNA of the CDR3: TGTGCCACCTTGTCCGGGGTGAAAACTGAAGCTTTCTTT. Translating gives CATLSGVKTEAFF.

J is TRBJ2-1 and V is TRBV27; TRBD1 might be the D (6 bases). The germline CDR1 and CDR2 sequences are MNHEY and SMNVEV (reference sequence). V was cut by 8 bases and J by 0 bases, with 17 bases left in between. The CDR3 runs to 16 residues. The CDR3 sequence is CASCQGPLSSYNEQFF. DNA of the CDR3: TGTGCCAGCTGTCAGGGGCCCCTCAGCTCCTACAATGAGCAGTTCTTC.

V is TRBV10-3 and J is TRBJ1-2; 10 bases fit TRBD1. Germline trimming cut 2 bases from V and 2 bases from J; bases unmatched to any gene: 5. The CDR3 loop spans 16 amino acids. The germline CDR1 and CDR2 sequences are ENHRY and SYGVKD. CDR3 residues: CAISEQGTGANYGYTF. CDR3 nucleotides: TGTGCCATCAGTGAGCAAGGGACAGGGGCGAACTATGGCTACACCTTC.

Written as DNA, the CDR3 is TGTGCCACCCAGGTCAGGGGTGGTACAGATACGCAGTATTTT. Translation: CATQVRGGTDTQYF. The V call is TRBV18, the J call TRBJ2-3, with D maybe TRBD1 (6 bases). The CDR3 consists of 14 residues. Germline-derived CDR1 and CDR2 are KGHSH and LQKENI. The V and J ends lost 10 bases and 3 bases respectively, with 17 bases between them.

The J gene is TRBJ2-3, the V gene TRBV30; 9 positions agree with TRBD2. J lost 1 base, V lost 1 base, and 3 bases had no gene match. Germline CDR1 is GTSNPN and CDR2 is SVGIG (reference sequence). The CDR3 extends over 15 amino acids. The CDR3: CAWSGVAGGTDTQYF. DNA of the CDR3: TGTGCCTGGAGTGGAGTAGCGGGGGGCACAGATACGCAGTATTTT.

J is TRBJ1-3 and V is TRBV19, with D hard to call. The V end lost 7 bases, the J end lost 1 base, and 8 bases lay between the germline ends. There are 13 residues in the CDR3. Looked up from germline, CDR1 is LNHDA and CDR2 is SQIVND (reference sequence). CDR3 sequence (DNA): TGTGCCAGTATCAGGCCGTCTGGAAACACCATATATTTT. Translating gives CASIRPSGNTIYF.

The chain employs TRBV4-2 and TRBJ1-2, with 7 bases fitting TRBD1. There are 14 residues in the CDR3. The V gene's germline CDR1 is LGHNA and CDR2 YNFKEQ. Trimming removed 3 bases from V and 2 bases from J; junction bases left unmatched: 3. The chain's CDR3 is CASSQEQGNYGYTF. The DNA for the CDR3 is TGTGCCAGCAGCCAGGAACAGGGGAACTATGGCTACACCTTC.

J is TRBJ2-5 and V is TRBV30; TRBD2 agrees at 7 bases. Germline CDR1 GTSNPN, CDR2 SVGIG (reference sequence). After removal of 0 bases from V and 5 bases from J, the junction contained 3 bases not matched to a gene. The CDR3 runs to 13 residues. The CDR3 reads CAWSVLGGETQYF. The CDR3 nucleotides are TGTGCCTGGAGTGTACTCGGGGGGGAGACCCAGTACTTC. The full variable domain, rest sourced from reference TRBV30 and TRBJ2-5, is SQTIHQWPATLVQPVGSPLSLECTVEGTSNPNLYWYRQAAGRGLQLLFYSVGIGQISSEVPQNLSASRPQDRQFILSSKKLLLSDSGFYLCAWSVLGGETQYFGPGTRLLVL.

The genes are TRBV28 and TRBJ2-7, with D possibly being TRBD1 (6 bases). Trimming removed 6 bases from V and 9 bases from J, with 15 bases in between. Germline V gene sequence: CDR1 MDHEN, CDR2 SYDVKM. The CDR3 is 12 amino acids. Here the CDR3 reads CASRDNRDGQYF. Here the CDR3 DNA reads TGTGCCAGCAGGGATAACAGGGACGGGCAGTACTTC.

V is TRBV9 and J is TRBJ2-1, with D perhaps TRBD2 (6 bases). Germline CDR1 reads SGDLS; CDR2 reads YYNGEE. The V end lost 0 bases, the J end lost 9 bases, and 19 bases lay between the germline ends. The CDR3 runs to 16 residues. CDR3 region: CASSVEARLGRSEQFF. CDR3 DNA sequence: TGTGCCAGCAGCGTAGAGGCCCGTTTGGGGAGGAGTGAGCAGTTCTTC.

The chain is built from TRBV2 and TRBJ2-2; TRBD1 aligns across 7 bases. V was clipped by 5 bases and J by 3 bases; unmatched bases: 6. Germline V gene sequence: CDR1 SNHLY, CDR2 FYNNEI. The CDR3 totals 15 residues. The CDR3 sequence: CASSQDRVDTGELFF. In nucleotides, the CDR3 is TGTGCCAGCAGTCAAGACAGGGTGGACACCGGGGAGCTGTTTTTT.

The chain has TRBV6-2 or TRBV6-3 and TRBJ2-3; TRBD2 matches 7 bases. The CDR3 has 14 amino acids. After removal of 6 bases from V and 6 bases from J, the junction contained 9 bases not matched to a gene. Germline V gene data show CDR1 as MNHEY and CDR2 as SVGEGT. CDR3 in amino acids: CASSRRDYLDTQYF. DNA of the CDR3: TGTGCCAGCAGCCGTCGGGACTACCTTGATACGCAGTATTTT.

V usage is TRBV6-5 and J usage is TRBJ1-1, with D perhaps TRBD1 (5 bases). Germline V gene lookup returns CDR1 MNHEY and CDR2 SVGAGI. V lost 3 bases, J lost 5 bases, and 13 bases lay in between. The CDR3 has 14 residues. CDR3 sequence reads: CASSYSVGGTEAFF. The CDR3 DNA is TGTGCCAGCAGTTATTCTGTGGGGGGGACTGAAGCTTTCTTT.

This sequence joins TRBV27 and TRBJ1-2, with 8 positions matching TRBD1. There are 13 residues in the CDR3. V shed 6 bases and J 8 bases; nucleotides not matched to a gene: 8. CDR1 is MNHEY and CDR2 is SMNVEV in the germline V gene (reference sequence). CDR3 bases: TGTGCCAGCAGGAGCCCGGGACAGGTGGGCTACACCTTC. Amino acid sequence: CASRSPGQVGYTF.

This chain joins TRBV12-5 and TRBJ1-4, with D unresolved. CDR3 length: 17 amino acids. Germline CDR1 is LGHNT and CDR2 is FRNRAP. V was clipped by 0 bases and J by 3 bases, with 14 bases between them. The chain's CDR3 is CASGLVPSPKPNEKLFF. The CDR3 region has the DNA TGTGCTAGTGGTTTGGTACCTTCACCGAAGCCTAATGAAAAACTGTTTTTT. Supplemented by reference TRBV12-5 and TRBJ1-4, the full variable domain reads DARVTQTPRHKVTEMGQEVTMRCQPILGHNTVFWYRQTMMQGLELLAYFRNRAPLDDSGMPKDRFSAEMPDATLATLKIQPSEPRDSAVYFCASGLVPSPKPNEKLFFGSGTQLSVL.

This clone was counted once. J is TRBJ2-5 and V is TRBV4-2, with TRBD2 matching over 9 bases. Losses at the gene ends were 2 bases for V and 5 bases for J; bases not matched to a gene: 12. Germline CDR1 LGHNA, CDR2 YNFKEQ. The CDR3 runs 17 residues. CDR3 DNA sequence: TGTGCCAGCAGCCAACTAGCGGGGTTGGGCGGTGGCGAGACCCAGTACTTC. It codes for CASSQLAGLGGGETQYF.

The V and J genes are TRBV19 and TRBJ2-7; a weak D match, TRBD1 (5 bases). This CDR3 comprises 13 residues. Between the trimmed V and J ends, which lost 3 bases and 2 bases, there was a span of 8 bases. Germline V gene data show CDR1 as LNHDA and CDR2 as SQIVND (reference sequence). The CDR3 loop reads CASSIRQTYEQYF. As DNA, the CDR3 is TGTGCCAGTAGTATCCGACAGACCTACGAGCAGTACTTC. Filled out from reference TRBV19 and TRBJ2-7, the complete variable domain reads DGGITQSPKYLFRKEGQNVTLSCEQNLNHDAMYWYRQDPGQGLRLIYYSQIVNDFQKGDIAEGYSVSREKKESFPLTVTSAQKNPTAFYLCASSIRQTYEQYFGPGTRLTVT.

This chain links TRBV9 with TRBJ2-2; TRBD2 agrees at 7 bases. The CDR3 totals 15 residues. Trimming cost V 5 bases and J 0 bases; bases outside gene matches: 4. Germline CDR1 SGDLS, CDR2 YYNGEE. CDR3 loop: CASSTGGANTGELFF. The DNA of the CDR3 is TGTGCCAGCAGTACTGGGGGGGCGAACACCGGGGAGCTGTTTTTT. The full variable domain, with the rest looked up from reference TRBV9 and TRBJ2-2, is DSGVTQTPKHLITATGQRVTLRCSPRSGDLSVYWYQQSLDQGLQFLIQYYNGEERAKGNILERFSAQQFPDLHSELNLSSLELGDSALYFCASSTGGANTGELFFGEGSRLTVL.

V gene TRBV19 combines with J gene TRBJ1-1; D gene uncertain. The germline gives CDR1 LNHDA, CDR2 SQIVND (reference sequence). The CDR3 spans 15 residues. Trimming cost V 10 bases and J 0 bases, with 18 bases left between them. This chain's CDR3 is CATSTWEKMNTEAFF. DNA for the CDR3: TGTGCCACAAGTACCTGGGAGAAGATGAACACTGAAGCTTTCTTT.

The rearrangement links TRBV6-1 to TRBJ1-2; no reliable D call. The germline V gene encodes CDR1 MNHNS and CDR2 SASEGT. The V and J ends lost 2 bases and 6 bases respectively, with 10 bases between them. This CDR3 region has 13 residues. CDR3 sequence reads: CASSETQQNGYTF. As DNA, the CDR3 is TGTGCCAGCAGTGAAACACAACAAAATGGCTACACCTTC.

The CDR3 region has the DNA TGTGCCAGCAGCTTAGAGCGTAATCAGCCCCAGCATTTT. Amino acids: CASSLERNQPQHF. The chain combines TRBV11-2 with TRBJ1-5; D is uncertain. The CDR3 totals 13 residues. The ends were cut back, 0 bases at V and 4 bases at J, with 4 bases in the middle. Germline-derived CDR1 and CDR2 are SGHAT and FQNNGV.

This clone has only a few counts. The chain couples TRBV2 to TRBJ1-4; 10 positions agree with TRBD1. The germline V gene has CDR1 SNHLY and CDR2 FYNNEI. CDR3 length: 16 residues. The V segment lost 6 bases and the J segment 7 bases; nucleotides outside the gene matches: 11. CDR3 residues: CASRGGLGTGAEKLFF. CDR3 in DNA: TGTGCCAGCAGGGGGGGCCTTGGGACAGGGGCTGAAAAACTGTTTTTT.

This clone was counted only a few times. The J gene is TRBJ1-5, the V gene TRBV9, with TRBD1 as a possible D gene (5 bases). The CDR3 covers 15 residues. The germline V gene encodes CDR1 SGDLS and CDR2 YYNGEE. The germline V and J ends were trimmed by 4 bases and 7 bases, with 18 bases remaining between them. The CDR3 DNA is TGTGCCAGCAGCCCAAGACCAGGGAAGGAACAGCCCCAGCATTTT. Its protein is CASSPRPGKEQPQHF.

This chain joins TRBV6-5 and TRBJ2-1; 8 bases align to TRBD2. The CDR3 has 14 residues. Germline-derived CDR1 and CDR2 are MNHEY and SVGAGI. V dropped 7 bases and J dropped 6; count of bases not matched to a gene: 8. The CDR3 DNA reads TGTGCCAGCACCTCGGGGGGGCCGATCAATGAGCAGTTCTTC. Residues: CASTSGGPINEQFF.

The CDR3 region is CASSQELLAGTLSYNEQFF. DNA for the CDR3: TGTGCCAGCAGCCAAGAGCTACTAGCGGGAACCCTCTCCTACAATGAGCAGTTCTTC. This chain uses TRBV4-2 with TRBJ2-1; TRBD2 aligns across 10 bases. Germline V gene sequence: CDR1 LGHNA, CDR2 YNFKEQ. CDR3 length equals 19 residues. J was trimmed by 0 bases and V by 0 bases; bases with no gene match: 8.